The 11 T cell receptor beta chains in this list originate from one sample, sequenced in a study of blood T cells in healthy people across ages (dated by TCRdb to the mid-2010s). The library came from 5' RACE. TCRdb records Illumina HiSeq 2500 as the sequencer. The second PCR ran for roughly 7 to 11 cycles and used a J-beta primer mix along with a sample-barcoded 5' primer. TCRdb redid the processing of the public reads, applying fastp at Q25 and MiXCR, and retained in-frame beta chains. For every CDR3 protein sequence, its rows merge into one entry that carries the most common genes and DNA. A total of over 450,000 distinct CDR3 sequences appear in this sample, more than 20% of them only once. Of the sample, around 10% falls within the top ten clones. These data are also associated with another study on T cells of mothers and their children.

What was sequenced was blood. The receptors here all came from a boy aged 5-17 years in good health.

V and J are TRBV28 and TRBJ2-7; TRBD2 might be the D (5 bases). Trimming stripped 6 bases from V and 6 bases from J, with 21 bases between. Germline V gene data show CDR1 as MDHEN and CDR2 as SYDVKM. The CDR3 is 15 amino acids. The CDR3 coding sequence is TGTGCCAGCAGATCCCTCAGCGGACCTCTCGGCGAGCAGTACTTC. Its translation is CASRSLSGPLGEQYF.

This clonotype was recorded a few times. The J gene is TRBJ2-2, the V gene TRBV6-2 or TRBV6-3; 9 nucleotides match TRBD2. V lost 7 bases to trimming and J lost 3 bases; unmatched junction nucleotides: 12. Germline V gene lookup returns CDR1 MNHEY and CDR2 SVGEGT. CDR3 size: 17 residues. The chain's CDR3 is CASTSTFSGGDTGELFF. The CDR3 DNA sequence: TGTGCCAGCACCTCAACCTTTAGCGGGGGCGACACCGGGGAGCTGTTTTTT.

The chain carries TRBV28 and TRBJ1-1; TRBD1 might be the D (5 bases). The CDR3 is 13 amino acids. Germline V gene data show CDR1 as MDHEN and CDR2 as SYDVKM. Trimming removed 8 bases at V and 4 bases at J, with 14 bases between. CDR3 coding DNA: TGTGCCAGCGGGGGAAAAGTGGGCACTGAAGCTTTCTTT. Protein: CASGGKVGTEAFF.

This clonotype has just one count. CDR3 residues: CAWSLDRIYGYTF. The CDR3 nucleotides are TGTGCCTGGAGTTTGGACAGGATCTATGGCTACACCTTC. The chain uses TRBV30 and TRBJ1-2; TRBD1 matches at 7 bases. Germline CDR1 GTSNPN, CDR2 SVGIG (reference sequence). The V segment lost 2 bases and the J segment 4 bases; nucleotides outside the gene matches: 4. The CDR3 is made up of 13 amino acids.

The CDR3 DNA reads as TGCGCCAGCAGCCCCGCTTTGAGGGGGCGGTTTCTGTTTTTT. Translated: CASSPALRGRFLFF. The chain carries TRBV5-1 and TRBJ1-4; TRBD1 agrees at 7 bases. Unmatched junction bases numbered 14, after V lost 4 bases and J lost 14 bases. CDR1 and CDR2 from the germline V gene are SGHRS and YFSETQ. This CDR3 is 14 amino acids long.

The CDR3 loop is CASSLTPDEQFF. CDR3 nucleotide sequence: TGTGCCAGCAGTCTTACCCCGGATGAGCAGTTCTTC. This chain links TRBV27 with TRBJ2-1, with D hard to call. V was cut by 5 bases and J by 8 bases, with 10 bases left in between. The length of the CDR3 is 12 residues. Germline CDR1 is MNHEY and CDR2 is SMNVEV (reference sequence).

This clonotype has just a few counts. J is TRBJ2-3 and V is TRBV15; D uncertain. The CDR3 loop spans 15 amino acids. V shed 5 bases and J shed 0 bases, with 12 bases lying between them. The germline V gene encodes CDR1 LNHNV and CDR2 YYDKDF (reference sequence). The CDR3 sequence: CATSRMRASTDTQYF. DNA for the CDR3: TGTGCCACCAGCCGTATGAGAGCGAGCACAGATACGCAGTATTTT.

This clonotype has more than one count but fewer than ten. The chain couples TRBV5-1 to TRBJ2-3; a possible D gene is TRBD2 (6 bases). The CDR3 has 15 residues. V was trimmed by 2 bases and J by 5 bases, leaving 15 bases between them. In germline, CDR1 is SGHRS, CDR2 YFSETQ. In nucleotides, the CDR3 is TGCGCCAGCAGCTTAGACGGGAGACGAGGAGATACGCAGTATTTT. Protein product: CASSLDGRRGDTQYF.

This clonotype was observed a few times. CDR3 in DNA: TGTGCCAGCAGTTTATCGCGGCACAATGAGCAGTTCTTC. Amino acid sequence: CASSLSRHNEQFF. This sequence joins TRBV27 and TRBJ2-1, with unresolved D. Trimming took off 0 bases at V and 5 bases at J, with 5 bases between the two ends. Germline CDR1 reads MNHEY; CDR2 reads SMNVEV (reference sequence). The CDR3 length is 13 residues.

This chain joins TRBV5-1 and TRBJ2-7; 7 bases map to TRBD1. The CDR3 totals 14 residues. Per germline, CDR1 SGHRS and CDR2 YFSETQ. J gave up 5 bases and V 0 bases, and 5 bases lay outside the gene matches. CDR3 nucleotide sequence: TGCGCCAGCAGCTTGGAGGGGGCGCGCCACGAGCAGTACTTC. Encoded protein: CASSLEGARHEQYF. Using reference TRBV5-1 and TRBJ2-7 for the parts outside the CDR3, the full variable domain is KAGVTQTPRYLIKTRGQQVTLSCSPISGHRSVSWYQQTPGQGLQFLFEYFSETQRNKGNFPGRFSGRQFSNSRSEMNVSTLELGDSALYLCASSLEGARHEQYFGPGTRLTVT.

This chain joins TRBV28 and TRBJ2-7; unclear D gene. V lost 9 bases and J 3 bases, leaving 12 bases between the germline ends. The V gene's germline CDR1 is MDHEN and CDR2 SYDVKM. This CDR3 comprises 12 residues. In DNA form, the CDR3 reads TGTGCCAGTCTGTCCCCCGTCTACGAGCAGTACTTC. This gives the protein CASLSPVYEQYF.